This TCR beta chain came from a study of technical replicates of blood from a handful of donors. The germline V and J ends were trimmed by 10 bases and 1 base, with 10 bases remaining between them. CDR1 is MNHNS, CDR2 SASEGT, per germline. The CDR3 is made up of 13 amino acids. The assay was immunoSEQ multiplex PCR, and TCRdb's table has in-frame clones only and misses some. The profile shows around 80,000 clones, just over 95% of them singletons. The rearrangement links TRBV6-1 to TRBJ1-4, with D possibly TRBD1 on 5 matching bases. This TCR was recovered from a human donor in good health. Sample: T cells isolated from PBMCs. CDR3 sequence: CATRQQTNEKLFF. In DNA form, the CDR3 reads TGTGCCACCAGACAGCAAACTAATGAAAAACTGTTTTTT.